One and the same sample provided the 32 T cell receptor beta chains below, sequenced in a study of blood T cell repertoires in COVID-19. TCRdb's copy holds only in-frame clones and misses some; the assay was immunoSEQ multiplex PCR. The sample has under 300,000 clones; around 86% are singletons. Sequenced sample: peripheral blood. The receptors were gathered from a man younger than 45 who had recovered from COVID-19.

CDR3 nucleotide sequence: TGTGCCAGCTCACCGGGAGCCGATGAGGGAACTGAAGCTTTCTTT. This translates into CASSPGADEGTEAFF. This rearrangement joins TRBV18 to TRBJ1-1; D unclear. This CDR3 region has 15 residues. Trimming removed 3 bases at V and 5 bases at J, with 16 bases between. CDR1 KGHSH and CDR2 LQKENI come from the germline V gene.

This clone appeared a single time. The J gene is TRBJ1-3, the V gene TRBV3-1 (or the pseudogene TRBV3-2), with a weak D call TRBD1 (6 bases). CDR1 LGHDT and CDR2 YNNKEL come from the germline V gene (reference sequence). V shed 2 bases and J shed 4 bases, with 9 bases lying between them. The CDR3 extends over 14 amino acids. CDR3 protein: CASSQSGAGNTIYF. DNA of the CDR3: TGTGCCAGCAGCCAATCAGGGGCGGGAAACACCATATATTTT.

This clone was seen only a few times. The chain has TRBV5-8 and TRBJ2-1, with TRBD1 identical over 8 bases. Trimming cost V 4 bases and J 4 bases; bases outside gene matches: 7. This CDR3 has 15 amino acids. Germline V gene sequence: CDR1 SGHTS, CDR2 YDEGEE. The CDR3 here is CASSPWTGTYNEQFF. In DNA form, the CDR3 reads TGTGCCAGCAGCCCCTGGACAGGGACTTACAATGAGCAGTTCTTC.

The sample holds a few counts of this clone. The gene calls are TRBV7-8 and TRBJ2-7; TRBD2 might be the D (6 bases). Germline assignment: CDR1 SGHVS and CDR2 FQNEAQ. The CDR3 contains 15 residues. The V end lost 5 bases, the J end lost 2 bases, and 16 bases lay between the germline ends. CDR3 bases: TGTGCCAGCAGCCTCAGATCGGGACTTCCCTACGAGCAGTACTTC. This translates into CASSLRSGLPYEQYF.

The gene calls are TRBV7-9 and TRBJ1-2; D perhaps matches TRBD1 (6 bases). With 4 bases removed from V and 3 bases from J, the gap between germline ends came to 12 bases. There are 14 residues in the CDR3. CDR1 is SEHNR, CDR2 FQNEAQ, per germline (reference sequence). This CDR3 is CASSSQTGDYGYTF. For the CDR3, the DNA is TGTGCCAGCAGCTCCCAGACAGGAGACTATGGCTACACCTTC.

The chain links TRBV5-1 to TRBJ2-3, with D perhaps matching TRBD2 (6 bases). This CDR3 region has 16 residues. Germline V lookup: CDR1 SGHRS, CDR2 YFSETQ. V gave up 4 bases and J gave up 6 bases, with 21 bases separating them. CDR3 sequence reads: CASSVLSSVAGDTQYF. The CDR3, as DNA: TGCGCCAGCAGCGTACTCTCTAGCGTCGCGGGGGATACGCAGTATTTT.

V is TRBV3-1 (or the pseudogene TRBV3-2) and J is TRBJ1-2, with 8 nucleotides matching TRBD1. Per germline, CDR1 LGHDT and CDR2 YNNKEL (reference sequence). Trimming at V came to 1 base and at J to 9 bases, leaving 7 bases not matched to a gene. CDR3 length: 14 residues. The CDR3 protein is CASSQADRGDRYTF. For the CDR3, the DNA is TGTGCCAGCAGCCAAGCAGACAGGGGCGATCGCTACACCTTC.

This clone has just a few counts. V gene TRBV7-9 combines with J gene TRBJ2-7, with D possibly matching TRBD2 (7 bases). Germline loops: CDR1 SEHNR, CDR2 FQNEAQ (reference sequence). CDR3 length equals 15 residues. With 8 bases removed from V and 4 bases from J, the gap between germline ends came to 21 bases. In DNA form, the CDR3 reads TGTGCCAGCGCGCCCGACGGGGGGCAAATTTACGAGCAGTACTTC. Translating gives CASAPDGGQIYEQYF.

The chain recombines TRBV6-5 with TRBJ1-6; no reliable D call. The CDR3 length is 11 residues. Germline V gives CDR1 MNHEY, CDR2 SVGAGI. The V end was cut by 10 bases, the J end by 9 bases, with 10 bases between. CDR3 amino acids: CATARVSPLHF. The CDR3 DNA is TGTGCCACCGCGCGGGTTTCACCCCTCCACTTT.

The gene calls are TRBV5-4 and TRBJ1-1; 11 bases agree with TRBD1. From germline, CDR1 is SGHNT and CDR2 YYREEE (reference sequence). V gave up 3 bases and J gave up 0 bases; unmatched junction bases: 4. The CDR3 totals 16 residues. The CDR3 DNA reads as TGTGCCAGCAGCTACGGGACAGGGGGAATGAACACTGAAGCTTTCTTT. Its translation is CASSYGTGGMNTEAFF. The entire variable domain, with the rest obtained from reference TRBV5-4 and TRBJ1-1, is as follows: ETGVTQSPTHLIKTRGQQVTLRCSSQSGHNTVSWYQQALGQGPQFIFQYYREEENGRGNFPPRFSGLQFPNYSSELNVNALELDDSALYLCASSYGTGGMNTEAFFGQGTRLTVV.

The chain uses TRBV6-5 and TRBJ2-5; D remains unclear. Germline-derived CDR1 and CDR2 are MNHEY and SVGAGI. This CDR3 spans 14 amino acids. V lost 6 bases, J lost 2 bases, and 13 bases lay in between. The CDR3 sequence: CASRPGPIQETQYF. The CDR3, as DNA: TGTGCCAGCAGGCCGGGTCCTATTCAAGAGACCCAGTACTTC.

As DNA, the CDR3 is TGCGCCAGCAGCTTGGAGGACATGCCCTCCTACGAGCAGTACTTC. Its translation is CASSLEDMPSYEQYF. This sequence joins TRBV5-1 and TRBJ2-7; D possibly corresponds to TRBD1 (5 bases). The germline V and J ends were trimmed by 0 bases and 0 bases, with 10 bases remaining between them. CDR1 and CDR2 from the germline V gene are SGHRS and YFSETQ. The CDR3 extends over 15 amino acids.

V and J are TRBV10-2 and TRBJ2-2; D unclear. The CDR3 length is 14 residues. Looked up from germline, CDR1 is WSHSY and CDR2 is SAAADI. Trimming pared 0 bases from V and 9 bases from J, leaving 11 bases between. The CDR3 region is CASSESSGLRELFF. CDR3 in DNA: TGCGCCAGCAGTGAGTCGAGTGGTCTAAGGGAGCTGTTTTTT.

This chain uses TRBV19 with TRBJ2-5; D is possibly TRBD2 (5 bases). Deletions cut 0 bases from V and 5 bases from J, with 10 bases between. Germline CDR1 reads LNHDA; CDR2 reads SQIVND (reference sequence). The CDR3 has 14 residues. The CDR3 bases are TGTGCCAGTAGTATAGAAGGTTCGGGGGAGACCCAGTACTTC. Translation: CASSIEGSGETQYF.

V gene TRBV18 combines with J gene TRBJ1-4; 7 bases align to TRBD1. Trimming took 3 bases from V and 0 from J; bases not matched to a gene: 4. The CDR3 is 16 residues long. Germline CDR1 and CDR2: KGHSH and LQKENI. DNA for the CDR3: TGTGCCAGCTCACCCCTCGGGACAGCAACTAATGAAAAACTGTTTTTT. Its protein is CASSPLGTATNEKLFF.

CDR3 residues: CASSRGATNEKLFF. The CDR3 nucleotides read TGTGCCAGCAGCCGGGGGGCAACTAATGAAAAACTGTTTTTT. V gene TRBV3-1 (or the pseudogene TRBV3-2) combines with J gene TRBJ1-4, with D possibly being TRBD1 (5 bases). The germline V and J ends were trimmed by 4 bases and 0 bases, with 6 bases remaining between them. This CDR3 has 14 amino acids. The germline V gene has CDR1 LGHDT and CDR2 YNNKEL (reference sequence).

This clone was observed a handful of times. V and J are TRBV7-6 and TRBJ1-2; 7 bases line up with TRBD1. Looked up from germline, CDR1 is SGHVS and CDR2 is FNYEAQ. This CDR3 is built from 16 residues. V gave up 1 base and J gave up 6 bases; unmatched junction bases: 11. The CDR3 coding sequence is TGTGCCAGCAGCTTAGGCCCCCCACAGGGGTTGAATGGCTACACCTTC. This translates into CASSLGPPQGLNGYTF.

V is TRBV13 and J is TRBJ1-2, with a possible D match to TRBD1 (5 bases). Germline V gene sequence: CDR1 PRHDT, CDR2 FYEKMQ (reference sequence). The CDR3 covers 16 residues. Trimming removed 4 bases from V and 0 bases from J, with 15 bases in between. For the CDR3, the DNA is TGTGCCAGCAGCTCTCGAAGACAGACTTCTAACTATGGCTACACCTTC. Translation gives CASSSRRQTSNYGYTF. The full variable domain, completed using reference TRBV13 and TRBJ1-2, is AAGVIQSPRHLIKEKRETATLKCYPIPRHDTVYWYQQGPGQDPQFLISFYEKMQSDKGSIPDRFSAQQFSDYHSELNMSSLELGDSALYFCASSSRRQTSNYGYTFGSGTRLTVV.

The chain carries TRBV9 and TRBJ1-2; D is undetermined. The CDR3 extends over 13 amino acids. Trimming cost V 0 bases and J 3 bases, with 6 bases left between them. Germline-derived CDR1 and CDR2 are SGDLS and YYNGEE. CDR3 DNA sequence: TGTGCCAGCAGCGTAGGAGGCGACTATGGCTACACCTTC. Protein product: CASSVGGDYGYTF.

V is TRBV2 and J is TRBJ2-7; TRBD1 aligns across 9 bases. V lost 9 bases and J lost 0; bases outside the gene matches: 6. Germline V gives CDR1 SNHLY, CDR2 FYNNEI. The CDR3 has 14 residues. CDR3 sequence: CARLWDRASYEQYF. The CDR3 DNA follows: TGTGCCAGGCTTTGGGACAGGGCCTCCTACGAGCAGTACTTC.

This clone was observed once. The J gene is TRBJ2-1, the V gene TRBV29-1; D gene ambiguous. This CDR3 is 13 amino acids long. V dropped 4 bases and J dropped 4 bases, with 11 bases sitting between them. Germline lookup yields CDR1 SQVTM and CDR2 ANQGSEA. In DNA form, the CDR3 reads TGCAGCGTTGTTCTAGTCAGTTACAATGAGCAGTTCTTC. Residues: CSVVLVSYNEQFF.

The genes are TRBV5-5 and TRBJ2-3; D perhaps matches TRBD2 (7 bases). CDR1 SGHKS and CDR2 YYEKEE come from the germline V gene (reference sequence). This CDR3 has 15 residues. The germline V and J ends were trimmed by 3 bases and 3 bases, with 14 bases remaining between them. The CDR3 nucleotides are TGTGCCAGCAGCTGGGGAGGGGGATATACAGATACGCAGTATTTT. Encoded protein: CASSWGGGYTDTQYF. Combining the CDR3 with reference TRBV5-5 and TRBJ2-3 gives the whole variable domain DAGVTQSPTHLIKTRGQQVTLRCSPISGHKSVSWYQQVLGQGPQFIFQYYEKEERGRGNFPDRFSARQFPNYSSELNVNALLLGDSALYLCASSWGGGYTDTQYFGPGTRLTVL.

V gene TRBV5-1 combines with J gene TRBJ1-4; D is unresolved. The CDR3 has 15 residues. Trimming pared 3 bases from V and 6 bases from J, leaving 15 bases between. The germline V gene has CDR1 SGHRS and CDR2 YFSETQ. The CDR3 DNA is TGCGCCAGCAGCTGGGAGGGTAGGCTGGATGAAAAACTGTTTTTT. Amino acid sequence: CASSWEGRLDEKLFF.

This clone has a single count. This chain's CDR3 is CASSFAGGYTGELFF. The DNA for the CDR3 is TGTGCCAGCAGCTTTGCCGGGGGTTACACCGGGGAGCTGTTTTTT. The chain couples TRBV7-2 to TRBJ2-2; maybe TRBD2 (6 bases). V dropped 3 bases and J dropped 3 bases, with 11 bases sitting between them. This CDR3 comprises 15 residues. The V gene's germline CDR1 is SGHTA and CDR2 FQGNSA.

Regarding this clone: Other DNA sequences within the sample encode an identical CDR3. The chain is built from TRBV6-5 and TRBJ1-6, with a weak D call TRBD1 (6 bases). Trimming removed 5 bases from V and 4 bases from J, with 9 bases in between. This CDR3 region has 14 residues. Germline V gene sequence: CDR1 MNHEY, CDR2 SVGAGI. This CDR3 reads CASSRQVYNSPLHF. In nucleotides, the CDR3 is TGTGCCAGCAGTCGACAGGTTTATAATTCACCCCTCCACTTT.

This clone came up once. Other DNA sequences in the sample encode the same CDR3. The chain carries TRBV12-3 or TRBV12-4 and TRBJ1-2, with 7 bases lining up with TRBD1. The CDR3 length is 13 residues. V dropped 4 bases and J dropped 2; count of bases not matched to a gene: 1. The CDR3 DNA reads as TGTGCCAGCAGTTCGACAGGGAACTATGGCTACACCTTC. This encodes CASSSTGNYGYTF.

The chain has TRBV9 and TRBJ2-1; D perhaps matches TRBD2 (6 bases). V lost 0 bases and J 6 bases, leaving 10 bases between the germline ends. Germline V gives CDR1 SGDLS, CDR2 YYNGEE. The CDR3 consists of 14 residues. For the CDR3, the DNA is TGTGCCAGCAGCGTAGGGGGGGACGGCAATGAGCAGTTCTTC. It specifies CASSVGGDGNEQFF.

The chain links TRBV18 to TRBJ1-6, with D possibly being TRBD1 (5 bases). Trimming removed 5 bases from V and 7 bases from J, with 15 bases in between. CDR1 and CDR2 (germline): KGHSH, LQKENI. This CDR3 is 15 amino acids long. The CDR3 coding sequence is TGTGCCAGCTCAGAATATTCAGACAGAAATTCACCCCTCCACTTT. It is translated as CASSEYSDRNSPLHF.

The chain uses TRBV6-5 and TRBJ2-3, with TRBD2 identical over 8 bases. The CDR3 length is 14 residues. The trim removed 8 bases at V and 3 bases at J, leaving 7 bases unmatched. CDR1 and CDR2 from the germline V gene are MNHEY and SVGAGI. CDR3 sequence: CASGRGGPTDTQYF. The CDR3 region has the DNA TGTGCCAGCGGCCGGGGGGGCCCAACAGATACGCAGTATTTT.

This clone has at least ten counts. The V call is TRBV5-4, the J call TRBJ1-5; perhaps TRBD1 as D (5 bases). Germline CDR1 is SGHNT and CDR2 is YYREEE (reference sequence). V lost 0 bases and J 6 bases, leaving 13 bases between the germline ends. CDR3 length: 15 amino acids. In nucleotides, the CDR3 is TGTGCCAGCAGCTTGGACCTAGGGGCGGCTCAGCCCCAGCATTTT. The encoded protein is CASSLDLGAAQPQHF.

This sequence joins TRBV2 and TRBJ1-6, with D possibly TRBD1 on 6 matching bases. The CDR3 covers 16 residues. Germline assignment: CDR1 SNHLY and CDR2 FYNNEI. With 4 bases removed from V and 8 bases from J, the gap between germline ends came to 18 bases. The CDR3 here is CASSVSLAGADSPLHF. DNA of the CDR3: TGTGCCAGCAGTGTCTCCTTGGCAGGGGCCGATTCACCCCTCCACTTT.

This chain's CDR3 is CASSQLKGLAGASYNEQFF. The DNA of the CDR3 is TGTGCCAGCAGCCAGCTCAAGGGACTAGCGGGGGCCTCCTACAATGAGCAGTTCTTC. The chain carries TRBV7-2 and TRBJ2-1; 14 nucleotides align to TRBD2. CDR3 length equals 19 residues. Germline V gene data show CDR1 as SGHTA and CDR2 as FQGNSA. V gave up 5 bases and J gave up 0 bases; unmatched junction bases: 9.